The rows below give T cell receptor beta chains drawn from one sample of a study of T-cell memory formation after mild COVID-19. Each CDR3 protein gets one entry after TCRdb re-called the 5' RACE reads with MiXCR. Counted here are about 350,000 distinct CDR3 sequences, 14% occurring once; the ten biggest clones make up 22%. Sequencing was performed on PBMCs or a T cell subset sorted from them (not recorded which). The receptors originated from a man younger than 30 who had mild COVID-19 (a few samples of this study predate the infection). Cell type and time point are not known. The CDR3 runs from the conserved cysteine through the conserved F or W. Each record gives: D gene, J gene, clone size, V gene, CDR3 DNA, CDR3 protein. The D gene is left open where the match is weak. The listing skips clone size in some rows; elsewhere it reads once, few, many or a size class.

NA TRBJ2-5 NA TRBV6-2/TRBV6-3 TGTGCCAGCAGTTTTACCGCCCCGGCGGCCGGCGAGGAGACCCAGTACTTC CASSFTAPAAGEETQYF
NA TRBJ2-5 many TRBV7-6 TGTGCCAGCAGCAGGGAAGGAGAGACCCAGTACTTC CASSREGETQYF
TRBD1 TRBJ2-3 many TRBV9 TGTGCCAGCAGCGTACCGAGGACAGGGGGAACAGATACGCAGTATTTT CASSVPRTGGTDTQYF
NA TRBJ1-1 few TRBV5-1 TGCGCCAGCAGCCCCAGGGGAGAGGGTGAAGCTTTCTTT CASSPRGEGEAFF
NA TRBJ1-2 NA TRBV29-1 TGCAGCGTTGACCATCCTACCTATGGCTACACCTTC CSVDHPTYGYTF
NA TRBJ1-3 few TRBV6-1 TGTGCCAGCAGTGAAGGCGTGAAGTTAAGCTCTGGAAACACCATATATTTT CASSEGVKLSSGNTIYF
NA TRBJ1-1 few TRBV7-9 TGTGCCAGCAGCCGCGTAGGGGAAGCTTTCTTT CASSRVGEAFF
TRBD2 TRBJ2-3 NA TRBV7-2 TGTGCCAGCAGCTTAGCCGGACTAGCGGGGGGCCCAGATACGCAGTATTTT CASSLAGLAGGPDTQYF
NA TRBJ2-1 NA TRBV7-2 TGTGCCAGCAGCTCTCGGAGCTCCTACAATGAGCAGTTCTTC CASSSRSSYNEQFF
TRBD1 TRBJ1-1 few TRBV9 TGTGCCAGCAGCGCGGGACAGGGCCGGGGTTTCTTT CASSAGQGRGFF
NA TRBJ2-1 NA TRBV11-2 TGTGCCAGCAGCCAAGCATTTCGGACTGGGATCCATGAGCAGTTCTTC CASSQAFRTGIHEQFF
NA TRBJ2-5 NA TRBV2 TGTGCCAGCAGTGGAACTATCCAAGAGACCCAGTACTTC CASSGTIQETQYF
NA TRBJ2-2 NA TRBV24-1 TGTGCCACCAGTGACTCTTACAATAGTCCCTTCCAGGGGGAGCTGTTTTTT CATSDSYNSPFQGELFF
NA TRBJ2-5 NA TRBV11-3 TGTGCCAGCAGCTTAGGAGACCAACGGCAAGAGACCCAGTACTTC CASSLGDQRQETQYF
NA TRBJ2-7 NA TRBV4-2 TGTGCCAGCAGCCAAGATCCCGGACTCTACGAGCAGTACTTC CASSQDPGLYEQYF
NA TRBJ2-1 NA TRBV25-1 TGTGCCAGCAGTGGTTCCGGGACATCCTTAGAGGAGCAGTTCTTC CASSGSGTSLEEQFF
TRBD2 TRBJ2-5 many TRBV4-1 TGCGCCAGCAGCCAAGAGACTAGCGGCCAAGAGACCCAGTACTTC CASSQETSGQETQYF
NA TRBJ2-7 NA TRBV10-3 TGTGCCATCACGGGGATGGCCAACTCCTACGAGCAGTACTTC CAITGMANSYEQYF
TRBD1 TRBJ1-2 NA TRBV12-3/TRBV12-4 TGTGCCAGCAGTTGGACAGGGGCGGGCTATGGCTACACCTTC CASSWTGAGYGYTF
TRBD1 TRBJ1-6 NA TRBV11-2 TGTGCCAGCAGCTTAGCCCACAGGGGGTTCTCACCCCTCCACTTT CASSLAHRGFSPLHF
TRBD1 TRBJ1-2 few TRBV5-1 TGCGCCAGCAGCTTACAGGGGCGGTATGGCTACACCTTC CASSLQGRYGYTF
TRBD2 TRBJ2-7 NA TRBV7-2 TGTGCCAGCAGCTCCGGACTAGCGAGAGGGCAGTACTTC CASSSGLARGQYF
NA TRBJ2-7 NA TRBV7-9 TGTGCCAGCAGCGATTTAACCTACGAGCAGTACTTC CASSDLTYEQYF
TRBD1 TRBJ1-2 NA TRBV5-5 TGTGCCAGCAGCTTTCGGTCACCGGGACAGGAGCCTTATGGCTACACCTTC CASSFRSPGQEPYGYTF
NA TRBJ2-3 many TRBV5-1 TGCGCCACCTCTGTCGGGACAAGAAGCACAGATACGCAGTATTTT CATSVGTRSTDTQYF
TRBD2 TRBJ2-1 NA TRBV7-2 TGTGCCAGCGGGACCCCTGAGCGGGGGACCTACAATGAGCAGTTCTTC CASGTPERGTYNEQFF
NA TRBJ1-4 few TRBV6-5 TGTGCCAGCAGGGCCCATGAAAAACTGTTTTTT CASRAHEKLFF
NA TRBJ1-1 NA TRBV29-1 TGCAGCGTTGGGTGGATGAACACTGAAGCTTTCTTT CSVGWMNTEAFF
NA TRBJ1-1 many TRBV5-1 TGCGCCAGCAGCTTGGACCGAGGGAACACTGAAGCTTTCTTT CASSLDRGNTEAFF
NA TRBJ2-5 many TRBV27 TGTGCCAGCAGTTCCCCCGACTGGGGCCAAGAGACCCAGTACTTC CASSSPDWGQETQYF
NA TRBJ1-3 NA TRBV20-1 TGCAGTGCTACAGACCAGAGAAACTCTGGAAACACCATATATTTT CSATDQRNSGNTIYF
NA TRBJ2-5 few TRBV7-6 TGTGCCAGCAGCTTAGCGGTCTATGAGACCCAGTACTTC CASSLAVYETQYF
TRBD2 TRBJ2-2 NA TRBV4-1 TGCGCCAGCAGCCCATATAGCGGGGGGCTCTTCGCGAACACCGTGGAGCTGTTTTTT CASSPYSGGLFANTVELFF
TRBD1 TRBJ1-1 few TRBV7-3 TGTGCCAGCAGTGAGAACAGGGGGATGAACACTGAAGCTTTCTTT CASSENRGMNTEAFF
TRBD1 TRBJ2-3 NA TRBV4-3 TGCGCCAGCAGCCAAGGGACAGGAGTGGTAGATACGCAGTATTTT CASSQGTGVVDTQYF
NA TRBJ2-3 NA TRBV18 TGTGCCAGCTCACCGGTCCAGGGAGGAGATACGCAGTATTTT CASSPVQGGDTQYF
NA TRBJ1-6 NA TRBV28 TGTGCCAGCGGGGATACGTCCTATAATTCACCCCTCCACTTT CASGDTSYNSPLHF
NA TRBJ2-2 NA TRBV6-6 TGTGCCAGCAGTTCCCGGCAGGGGCGTTCGTCCGGGGAGCTGTTTTTT CASSSRQGRSSGELFF
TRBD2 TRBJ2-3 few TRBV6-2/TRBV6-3 TGTGCCAGCAGTTATAAGCGGGGGAATCCGTGGTATTTT CASSYKRGNPWYF
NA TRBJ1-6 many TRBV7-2 TGTGCCAGCAGCTTTTTGACAGGTCTCCAATTCTCACCCCTCCACTTT CASSFLTGLQFSPLHF